This is a list of T cell receptor beta chains from one sample in a study of cytomegalovirus exposure and HLA in healthy donors. Only in-frame clones appear in the TCRdb table, and some are missing; sequencing was by immunoSEQ multiplex PCR. Altogether about 130,000 clones are present, around 80% being singletons, with the ten largest covering more than 4.5%. Sequenced input: PBMCs. All receptors derive from a man between 25 and 39 years old in good health. The CDR3 runs from the conserved cysteine through the conserved F or W. D genes are given only for firm matches. Clone size is stated in some rows and not others, as once, few, many or a class when expanded.

size: NA
J: TRBJ2-1
V: TRBV5-1
D: NA
DNA: TGCGCCAGCAGGAGGGAGCATAGCCCCCTTGGGTTCTTC
CDR3: CASRREHSPLGFF

size: NA
J: TRBJ2-2
V: TRBV19
D: NA
DNA: TGTGCCAGTAGGGTAGGGGCGAACACCGGGGAGCTGTTTTTT
CDR3: CASRVGANTGELFF

size: NA
J: TRBJ1-1
V: TRBV6-4
D: TRBD1
DNA: TGTGCCAGCAGTGACGGAGGACAGGGGTGCACTGAAGCTTTCTTT
CDR3: CASSDGGQGCTEAFF

size: NA
J: TRBJ2-4
V: TRBV7-9
D: NA
DNA: TGTGCCAGCAGCTTTCCCAAAGCCAAAAACATTCAGTACTTC
CDR3: CASSFPKAKNIQYF

size: few
J: TRBJ2-2
V: TRBV2
D: NA
DNA: TGTGCCAGCAGCGAACCCAGTGGGCACACCGGGGAGCTGTTTTTT
CDR3: CASSEPSGHTGELFF

size: NA
J: TRBJ2-3
V: TRBV19
D: NA
DNA: TGTGCCAGTAGTATAGGGACCCGGAGGGCAGATACGCAGTATTTT
CDR3: CASSIGTRRADTQYF

size: NA
J: TRBJ2-7
V: TRBV7-9
D: TRBD2
DNA: TGTTCCAGCAGTGGGGGGGGCTACGAGCAGTACTTC
CDR3: CSSSGGGYEQYF

size: NA
J: TRBJ1-4
V: TRBV7-9
D: TRBD1
DNA: TGTGCCAGCAGCCAGAGGACAGGGGGGGATGAAAAACTGTTTTTT
CDR3: CASSQRTGGDEKLFF

size: few
J: TRBJ2-2
V: TRBV18
D: NA
DNA: TGTGCCAGCTCACCAAGGAGCCTAAAGGCCGGGGAGCTGTTTTTT
CDR3: CASSPRSLKAGELFF

size: NA
J: TRBJ2-3
V: TRBV28
D: TRBD2
DNA: TGTGCCAGCGGACGGGCGGGGGGTGCAGATACGCAGTATTTT
CDR3: CASGRAGGADTQYF

size: NA
J: TRBJ1-5
V: TRBV27
D: NA
DNA: TGTGCCAGCAGTCTCACAGGGTATAGCAATCAGCCCCAGCATTTT
CDR3: CASSLTGYSNQPQHF

size: few
J: TRBJ2-7
V: TRBV5-1
D: TRBD2
DNA: TGCGCCAGCAGACCCGGGACTACTCAGTACGAGCAGTACTTC
CDR3: CASRPGTTQYEQYF

size: NA
J: TRBJ1-3
V: TRBV5-5
D: NA
DNA: TGTGCCAGCAGCCGGGAACAGGGCCGAAACACCATATATTTT
CDR3: CASSREQGRNTIYF

size: few
J: TRBJ1-6
V: TRBV5-1
D: NA
DNA: TGCGCCAGCAGACGGGATCTCGTCTCCTATAATTCACCCCTCCACTTT
CDR3: CASRRDLVSYNSPLHF

size: NA
J: TRBJ2-7
V: TRBV7-2
D: TRBD1
DNA: TGTGCCAGCAGCTCCATACCTCAGGGGGCCGCCTACGAGCAGTACTTC
CDR3: CASSSIPQGAAYEQYF

size: once
J: TRBJ1-2
V: TRBV20-1
D: NA
DNA: TGCAGTGCGAGGGATGATTATGGCTACACCTTC
CDR3: CSARDDYGYTF

size: NA
J: TRBJ1-1
V: TRBV7-3
D: NA
DNA: TGTGCCAGCAGCTTAGAGGGGAACACTGAAGCTTTCTTT
CDR3: CASSLEGNTEAFF

size: NA
J: TRBJ2-1
V: TRBV28
D: TRBD1
DNA: TGTGCCAGCAGTTTACCCGGACAGGGGGCGAGGTATGAGCAGTTCTTC
CDR3: CASSLPGQGARYEQFF

size: once
J: TRBJ1-4
V: TRBV5-4
D: NA
DNA: TGTGCCAGCAGCTTGGCCTCTGCGACAGGAAGAAATGAAAAACTGTTTTTT
CDR3: CASSLASATGRNEKLFF

size: NA
J: TRBJ1-2
V: TRBV5-6
D: NA
DNA: TGTGCCAGCAGCCAACAGAGCTATGGCTACACCTTC
CDR3: CASSQQSYGYTF

size: few
J: TRBJ2-7
V: TRBV25-1
D: TRBD1
DNA: TGTGCCAGCAGTGGTGAACCTAGGAAACAGGGGGGATCCTACGAGCAGTACTTC
CDR3: CASSGEPRKQGGSYEQYF

size: NA
J: TRBJ1-3
V: TRBV18
D: NA
DNA: TGTGCCAGCTCACCGCGGACGGCGGGTTCCGGAAACACCATATATTTT
CDR3: CASSPRTAGSGNTIYF

size: NA
J: TRBJ2-3
V: TRBV6-6
D: NA
DNA: TGTGCCAGCAGTTACGGCGGGAGCACAGATACGCAGTATTTT
CDR3: CASSYGGSTDTQYF

size: NA
J: TRBJ1-2
V: TRBV5-1
D: TRBD1
DNA: TGCGCCAGCAGCTTGGGACAGGGAAGCTATGGCTACACCTTC
CDR3: CASSLGQGSYGYTF

size: NA
J: TRBJ2-6
V: TRBV11-2
D: NA
DNA: TGTGCCAGCAGCTTACCGAAGAGTAGTCAGGGGCTCTGGGCCAACGTCCTGACTTTC
CDR3: CASSLPKSSQGLWANVLTF

size: NA
J: TRBJ2-5
V: TRBV9
D: NA
DNA: TGTGCCAGCAGCGTGGGGGCAGGGACCCAGTACTTC
CDR3: CASSVGAGTQYF

size: once
J: TRBJ1-1
V: TRBV27
D: NA
DNA: TGTGCCAGCAGTACCCGGGGGGCGAACACTGAAGCTTTCTTT
CDR3: CASSTRGANTEAFF

size: NA
J: TRBJ2-4
V: TRBV4-3
D: NA
DNA: TGCGCCAGCAGCCAAGTTCGGGGTGCAAACATTCAGTACTTC
CDR3: CASSQVRGANIQYF

size: NA
J: TRBJ2-1
V: TRBV27
D: NA
DNA: TGTGCCAGCGCGGGCGACGGGACTTACAATGAGCAGTTCTTC
CDR3: CASAGDGTYNEQFF

size: once
J: TRBJ1-1
V: TRBV7-3
D: NA
DNA: TGTGCCAGCAGCTCGGACAGGAACACTGAAGCTTTCTTT
CDR3: CASSSDRNTEAFF

size: NA
J: TRBJ1-3
V: TRBV30
D: NA
DNA: TGTGCCTGGGGGGAGACAGGCTCTGGAAACACCATATATTTT
CDR3: CAWGETGSGNTIYF

size: few
J: TRBJ2-2
V: TRBV7-8
D: NA
DNA: TGTGCCAGCAGCCCCTTGGCCCTAGCTACGGTCGTCACCGGGGAGCTGTTTTTT
CDR3: CASSPLALATVVTGELFF

size: NA
J: TRBJ2-1
V: TRBV25-1
D: TRBD2
DNA: TGTGCCAGCAGTGACAAAGCGGGGGGCTCCTACAATGAGCAGTTCTTC
CDR3: CASSDKAGGSYNEQFF

size: NA
J: TRBJ2-1
V: TRBV28
D: NA
DNA: TGTGCCGCACGAGCGGATGGTTGGGAGCAGTTCTTC
CDR3: CAARADGWEQFF

size: NA
J: TRBJ2-3
V: TRBV5-1
D: NA
DNA: TGCGCCAGCAGCTTGGGGACAGTGGATACGCAGTATTTT
CDR3: CASSLGTVDTQYF

size: NA
J: TRBJ1-1
V: TRBV10-3
D: NA
DNA: TGTGCCATCAGTGGGAGTACTGGAGCTTTCTTT
CDR3: CAISGSTGAFF

size: once
J: TRBJ1-1
V: TRBV28
D: NA
DNA: TGTGCCAGCAGTTCGGCCGGGACATTCACTTTCTTT
CDR3: CASSSAGTFTFF